This T cell receptor (beta chain) was captured by sequencing in a study of immune heterogeneity within non-small cell lung tumors (dated by TCRdb to 2016 to 2018). For the wider study: By histology, the tumors were a few squamous cell carcinomas, 10 non-squamous carcinomas and 1 tumor not otherwise specified. Whole-exome sequencing, RNA-seq and TCR beta repertoire sequencing were combined for multiple spatially distinct regions from each NSCLC tumor so that intratumoral immune heterogeneity could be examined. TCR repertoires were analyzed from around 57 tumor loci of fewer than 16 patients, while transcriptome data covered only 40 to 50 loci from about twelve patients. Neoantigen binding to each patient's HLA alleles was predicted with netMHCpan-3.0 for mutant peptides of 8 to 11 amino acids. Summary of the overall study and its limitations: A moderate positive correlation (R about 0.35), which was statistically significant, linked local T-cell repertoire clonality to local tumor mutational burden. Within a patient, the same dominant CDR3B clonotypes appeared at multiple loci, but different tumor locations also contained unique high-frequency clones. Individual patients mostly had different high-frequency TCR beta clonotypes.

Genomic DNA extracted from bulk tumor tissue served as TCR template, with around 0.55 ug gDNA amplified per sample. Multiple biopsies per primary tumor were taken during surgery, spaced as far apart as possible within the tumor mass. The study cohort was described as untreated, and the patients were newly diagnosed NSCLC cases having curative surgery. The donor group was made up of 15 newly diagnosed non-small cell lung cancer patients undergoing surgery with curative intent. The resected tumor masses were reviewed by two independent pathologists. Only DNA and RNA samples of high quality went on to sequencing. This clonotype was recorded at least ten times. Its antigen remains undetermined. No base quality values were provided; no much bigger clone lies one nucleotide off. Relative to germline, V is 3 bases shorter and J is 9 bases shorter, with 18 bases between their ends. The CDR3 has 16 amino acids, counting the end cysteine and phenylalanine. Left in the record is the CDR3 DNA by itself, 48 bases read in frame from the first base.

The TCR beta CDR3 region was amplified with a multiplex PCR system whose first round ran for approximately 10 cycles using 32 V-gene forward primers and 13 J-gene reverse primers. First-round PCR used a QIAGEN Multiplex PCR Kit, and primer sequences were filed in Chinese patent CN105087789A. A second PCR round added Illumina universal primers using the Phusion High-Fidelity PCR Kit. The TCR libraries underwent paired-end sequencing with a read length of 151 bp on the Illumina HiSeq X Ten platform. On the authors' methods: Cutadapt was used to discard reads without multiplex PCR primers, PEAR merged the read pairs, and MiXCR with default settings called the CDR3 regions. Repertoire diversity was assessed by Shannon entropy, and clonality was calculated as one minus the Shannon entropy divided by the ln of the count of productive unique sequences. A clonotype counted as a dominant or high-frequency T-cell clone when its frequency was 0.5% or higher. TCRdb cleaned the public reads at Q25 with fastp, built clones with MiXCR and kept in-frame beta chains. Every entry covers one CDR3 protein and lists the most common genes and DNA from its rows. These V and J calls derive from TCRdb rather than the authors' analysis. In this sample the table shows over 14,000 distinct CDR3 sequences, over 25% of which occur a single time. The leading ten clones occupy about 15% of the sample.

This clonotype was sampled from a woman aged 50 to 65 with non-small cell lung cancer. Rearrangement joined TRBV12-3 or TRBV12-4 to TRBJ1-6; no confident D gene assignment can be made. Sequenced material: lung tumor tissue. The CDR3 protein: CASSFVGWFVGSPLHF. In nucleotides, the sequence is TGTGCCAGCAGTTTTGTGGGGTGGTTCGTCGGTTCACCCCTCCACTTT.